The 25 T cell receptor beta chains in this list originate from one sample, sequenced in a study of blood T cells in healthy people across ages. Using a J-beta primer mix together with a sample-barcoded 5' primer, a second PCR was run for about 7 to 12 cycles. TCRdb reanalysed the 5' RACE reads using MiXCR and keeps one entry per CDR3 protein. The sample carries some 730,000 distinct CDR3 sequences, 22% recorded once. The sequencing sample was made of blood. The source is a man aged 70 or older in good health.

This clonotype was counted only a few times. The chain is built from TRBV2 and TRBJ1-6; 7 nucleotides match TRBD1. Germline V gene data show CDR1 as SNHLY and CDR2 as FYNNEI. With V trimmed by 1 base and J by 7 bases, 7 bases remained unmatched. The CDR3 is made up of 16 amino acids. This CDR3 is CASSEDRDSSNSPLHF. The CDR3 bases are TGTGCCAGCAGTGAAGACCGGGACAGCTCAAATTCACCCCTCCACTTT.

The chain is built from TRBV20-1 and TRBJ2-1; the match to TRBD2 covers 7 bases. The CDR3 consists of 17 residues. The ends lost 1 base at V and 2 bases at J; junction bases unmatched: 11. Germline V gives CDR1 DFQATT, CDR2 SNEGSKA (reference sequence). CDR3 in amino acids: CSARVMTRSGAYNEQFF. The CDR3 DNA reads TGCAGTGCTAGAGTGATGACCCGAAGCGGGGCCTACAATGAGCAGTTCTTC.

The chain joins TRBV12-3 or TRBV12-4 to TRBJ1-1; TRBD1 agrees at 7 bases. Trimming at V came to 6 bases and at J to 1 base, leaving 8 bases not matched to a gene. The CDR3 is 15 residues long. CDR3 in amino acids: CASRRNQGENTEAFF. The CDR3 bases are TGTGCCAGCAGGAGAAACCAGGGGGAGAACACTGAAGCTTTCTTT.

In the case of this clonotype: This may be a read error, as it is one base from a much larger clone. V usage is TRBV5-1 and J usage is TRBJ1-4; D call uncertain. V lost 1 base and J lost 3, with 7 bases in between. CDR3 length: 14 amino acids. In germline, CDR1 is SGHRS, CDR2 YFSETQ. CDR3 bases: TGCGCCAGCAGCTTGACGAGTGCTAATGAAAAACTGTTTTTT. Translated: CASSLTSANEKLFF.

The CDR3 protein is CASNQLGSGELFF. The CDR3 DNA reads TGTGCCAGCAACCAACTAGGGTCCGGGGAGCTGTTTTTT. The chain has TRBV12-3 or TRBV12-4 and TRBJ2-2, with D maybe TRBD2 (5 bases). The CDR3 runs to 13 residues. V lost 7 bases and J lost 6, with 12 bases in between.

In its sample, this clonotype was seen a few times. This chain links TRBV7-2 with TRBJ2-3, with a tentative D call TRBD1 (6 bases). Germline CDR1 reads SGHTA; CDR2 reads FQGNSA. The CDR3 totals 17 residues. Trimming left V 1 base short and J 0 bases short, with 14 bases between. The CDR3 bases are TGTGCCAGCAGCTTAGGATGGGGGCGATCTAGCACAGATACGCAGTATTTT. Its translation: CASSLGWGRSSTDTQYF.

This clonotype turned up a few times. CDR3 residues: CASSLTTDIQYF. CDR3 coding DNA: TGTGCCAGCAGTCTTACGACTGACATTCAGTACTTC. The rearrangement joins TRBV12-3 or TRBV12-4 to TRBJ2-4; no reliable D call. V lost 5 bases to trimming and J lost 8 bases, with 10 bases between them. The CDR3 length is 12 residues.

This clonotype has a handful of counts. V and J are TRBV11-2 and TRBJ1-2, with TRBD1 matching 7 bases. With 5 bases clipped from V and 8 bases from J, the junction kept 11 bases outside the gene matches. The CDR3 spans 14 residues. Germline CDR1 reads SGHAT; CDR2 reads FQNNGV. This chain's CDR3 is CASSLGNRGEGYTF. CDR3 nucleotides: TGTGCCAGCAGCCTCGGAAACAGGGGCGAAGGCTACACCTTC.

This clonotype was observed a handful of times. The J gene is TRBJ2-3, the V gene TRBV20-1, with 8 bases that match TRBD2. This CDR3 has 14 residues. J lost 1 base, V lost 7 bases, and 7 bases had no gene match. Germline V CDR1 and CDR2: DFQATT, SNEGSKA (reference sequence). CDR3 region: CSEIGSGGTDTQYF. The CDR3 DNA reads as TGCAGTGAGATCGGTAGCGGGGGCACAGATACGCAGTATTTT.

The chain is built from TRBV5-5 and TRBJ2-7; unclear D gene. The V gene's germline CDR1 is SGHKS and CDR2 YYEKEE (reference sequence). The CDR3 runs 14 residues. The germline V and J ends were trimmed by 4 bases and 4 bases, with 15 bases remaining between them. The CDR3 DNA sequence: TGTGCCAGCAGCGTGGGTAGGGCTTCGTACGAGCAGTACTTC. This sequence encodes CASSVGRASYEQYF.

The chain has TRBV4-1 and TRBJ1-2; D gene ambiguous. Germline V gene data show CDR1 as MGHRA and CDR2 as YSYEKL. The V end lost 0 bases, the J end lost 3 bases, and 11 bases lay between the germline ends. The CDR3 is 15 amino acids. The chain's CDR3 is CASSQDGYSHYGYTF. The DNA for the CDR3 is TGCGCCAGCAGCCAAGACGGGTACAGTCACTATGGCTACACCTTC.

J is TRBJ2-4 and V is TRBV7-9; TRBD2 aligns across 13 bases. This CDR3 has 17 amino acids. Germline loops: CDR1 SEHNR, CDR2 FQNEAQ (reference sequence). The trim removed 7 bases at V and 9 bases at J, leaving 15 bases unmatched. The CDR3 sequence: CASNKAPGLAGLSIQYF. The DNA for the CDR3 is TGTGCCAGCAACAAAGCTCCGGGACTAGCGGGGCTAAGCATTCAGTACTTC.

This clonotype was counted a few times. The rearrangement links TRBV12-3 or TRBV12-4 to TRBJ2-3; 7 bases agree with TRBD1. With V trimmed by 5 bases and J by 4 bases, 9 bases remained unmatched. The CDR3 sequence is 15 residues long. This CDR3 reads CASSLTGVSSDTQYF. CDR3 DNA sequence: TGTGCCAGCAGTCTTACAGGGGTTAGTTCAGATACGCAGTATTTT.

This clonotype was detected only a few times. The rearrangement uses TRBV12-3 or TRBV12-4 and TRBJ2-1, with 8 nucleotides matching TRBD1. The CDR3 consists of 15 residues. V gave up 5 bases and J gave up 7 bases; unmatched junction bases: 10. The CDR3 DNA reads TGTGCCAGCAGTCCCCAGGGGGCGATTGGGAATGAGCAGTTCTTC. It specifies CASSPQGAIGNEQFF.

The chain is built from TRBV28 and TRBJ2-3, with TRBD1 matching 8 bases. V trimming: 7 bases; J trimming: 1 base; junction bases outside the gene matches: 4. CDR1 is MDHEN and CDR2 is SYDVKM in the germline V gene. This CDR3 spans 14 amino acids. This CDR3 reads CASTDRGGTDTQYF. The CDR3 DNA reads as TGTGCCAGCACAGACAGGGGAGGCACAGATACGCAGTATTTT. Full variable domain (remainder filled in from reference TRBV28 and TRBJ2-3): DVKVTQSSRYLVKRTGEKVFLECVQDMDHENMFWYRQDPGLGLRLIYFSYDVKMKEKGDIPEGYSVSREKKERFSLILESASTNQTSMYLCASTDRGGTDTQYFGPGTRLTVL.

V usage is TRBV10-3 and J usage is TRBJ2-3, with D possibly matching TRBD2 (6 bases). Trimming pared 6 bases from V and 5 bases from J, leaving 12 bases between. The CDR3 has 13 amino acids. Germline V gene data show CDR1 as ENHRY and CDR2 as SYGVKD. CDR3 in DNA: TGTGCCATCAGGTTTGGCGGGGAAGATACGCAGTATTTT. This translates into CAIRFGGEDTQYF.

This clonotype was seen only a few times. The genes are TRBV20-1 and TRBJ2-1, with D perhaps given as TRBD1 or TRBD2 (5 bases each). Germline CDR1 reads DFQATT; CDR2 reads SNEGSKA (reference sequence). CDR3 size: 15 residues. V was cut by 0 bases and J by 4 bases, with 13 bases left in between. The CDR3 loop is CSARDLGLAYNEQFF. In DNA, the CDR3 is TGCAGTGCTAGAGATTTGGGGCTAGCTTACAATGAGCAGTTCTTC.

The rearrangement joins TRBV5-4 to TRBJ2-7; 7 nucleotides line up with TRBD1. After removal of 4 bases from V and 6 bases from J, the junction contained 7 bases not matched to a gene. This CDR3 spans 13 amino acids. Germline CDR1 reads SGHNT; CDR2 reads YYREEE (reference sequence). CDR3 sequence reads: CASSAGTVGEQYF. The DNA for the CDR3 is TGTGCCAGCAGCGCCGGGACAGTCGGCGAGCAGTACTTC.

This clonotype was detected only a few times. This chain joins TRBV6-5 and TRBJ2-3; 8 bases are a match to TRBD2. The CDR3 totals 15 residues. Looked up from germline, CDR1 is MNHEY and CDR2 is SVGAGI. Trimming took 6 bases from V and 5 from J; bases not matched to a gene: 10. The CDR3 loop is CASRPSGGILDTQYF. The CDR3 region has the DNA TGTGCCAGCAGGCCCAGCGGGGGAATTTTAGATACGCAGTATTTT.

This clonotype was found once. This chain joins TRBV11-1 and TRBJ2-1; perhaps TRBD2 as D (6 bases). V lost 8 bases and J 6 bases, leaving 11 bases between the germline ends. CDR3 length equals 12 residues. The germline gives CDR1 SGHAT, CDR2 FQDESV (reference sequence). CDR3 sequence reads: CASGGGINEQFF. The CDR3 nucleotides read TGTGCCAGCGGTGGCGGGATCAATGAGCAGTTCTTC.

This clonotype was observed a handful of times. The J gene is TRBJ2-1, the V gene TRBV25-1, with D perhaps given as TRBD1 or TRBD2 (7 bases each). The J call may be faulty, since TRBJ2-7 better matches the DNA end. This CDR3 has 16 residues. Germline V gene data show CDR1 as MGHDK and CDR2 as SYGVNS. CDR3 sequence reads: CASSERGRDSHYEQYV. As DNA, the CDR3 is TGTGCCAGCAGTGAAAGAGGGAGGGACAGTCACTACGAGCAGTACGTC.

This chain joins TRBV6-2 or TRBV6-3 and TRBJ2-7, with a weak D call TRBD2 (6 bases). The J call may be wrong; the DNA end is better matched by TRBJ2-1. The CDR3 contains 16 residues. CDR1 and CDR2 (germline): MNHEY, SVGEGT. The CDR3 bases are TGTGCCACTAAAGGGGCTAGCGCACGAGGTGGGAATGAGCAGTTCTTC. The encoded protein is CATKGASARGGNEQFF.

This chain joins TRBV7-9 and TRBJ1-2; D is possibly TRBD1 (5 bases). CDR1 and CDR2 from the germline V gene are SEHNR and FQNEAQ (reference sequence). Trimming removed 1 base at V and 4 bases at J, with 13 bases between. CDR3 length equals 15 residues. CDR3 amino acids: CASSLEGRRGYGYTF. DNA of the CDR3: TGTGCCAGCAGCTTAGAGGGGAGACGGGGCTATGGCTACACCTTC. The variable domain in full, with the rest retrieved from reference TRBV7-9 and TRBJ1-2, is DTGVSQNPRHKITKRGQNVTFRCDPISEHNRLYWYRQTLGQGPEFLTYFQNEAQLEKSRLLSDRFSAERPKGSFSTLEIQRTEQGDSAMYLCASSLEGRRGYGYTFGSGTRLTVV.

This clonotype has just a few counts. V is TRBV2 and J is TRBJ2-7; a weak D match, TRBD1 (6 bases). V lost 7 bases to trimming and J lost 1 base, with 14 bases between them. Per the germline V gene, CDR1 is SNHLY and CDR2 is FYNNEI. The CDR3 has 14 amino acids. CDR3 in amino acids: CASTGQTGSYEQYF. The CDR3 DNA is TGTGCCAGCACGGGTCAGACAGGATCCTACGAGCAGTACTTC.

This chain links TRBV9 with TRBJ1-2; TRBD1 matches 7 bases. V gave up 1 base and J gave up 8 bases; unmatched junction bases: 8. Germline loops: CDR1 SGDLS, CDR2 YYNGEE. CDR3 length: 14 amino acids. CDR3 DNA sequence: TGTGCCAGCAGCGTAACCGGGACAGAAGGCGGCTACACCTTC. Its protein product is CASSVTGTEGGYTF.